The T cell receptor beta chain under discussion was sequenced for a study of T cells after yellow fever vaccination. Study-wide points: Most primary-vaccination clones reappeared after the booster (more than 95% CD4, around 88% CD8).

V lost 2 bases and J 7 bases, leaving 4 bases between the germline ends. CDR1 and CDR2 (germline): LGHDT, YNNKEL (reference sequence). The CDR3 totals 11 residues. One entry per CDR3 protein results from TCRdb running MiXCR on the 5' RACE reads. This sample has around 310,000 distinct CDR3 sequences, with roughly 4% found just once. Comments on this clonotype: Antigen: not known.

The material was PBMCs, obtained 5 days after the yellow fever booster vaccination. The chain links TRBV3-1 to TRBJ2-3; D uncertain. The sequence was obtained from a man aged 18 to 30 who received the YFV17D yellow fever vaccine. CDR3: CASSQSHTQYF. CDR3 nucleotide sequence: TGTGCCAGCAGCCAATCGCATACGCAGTATTTT.